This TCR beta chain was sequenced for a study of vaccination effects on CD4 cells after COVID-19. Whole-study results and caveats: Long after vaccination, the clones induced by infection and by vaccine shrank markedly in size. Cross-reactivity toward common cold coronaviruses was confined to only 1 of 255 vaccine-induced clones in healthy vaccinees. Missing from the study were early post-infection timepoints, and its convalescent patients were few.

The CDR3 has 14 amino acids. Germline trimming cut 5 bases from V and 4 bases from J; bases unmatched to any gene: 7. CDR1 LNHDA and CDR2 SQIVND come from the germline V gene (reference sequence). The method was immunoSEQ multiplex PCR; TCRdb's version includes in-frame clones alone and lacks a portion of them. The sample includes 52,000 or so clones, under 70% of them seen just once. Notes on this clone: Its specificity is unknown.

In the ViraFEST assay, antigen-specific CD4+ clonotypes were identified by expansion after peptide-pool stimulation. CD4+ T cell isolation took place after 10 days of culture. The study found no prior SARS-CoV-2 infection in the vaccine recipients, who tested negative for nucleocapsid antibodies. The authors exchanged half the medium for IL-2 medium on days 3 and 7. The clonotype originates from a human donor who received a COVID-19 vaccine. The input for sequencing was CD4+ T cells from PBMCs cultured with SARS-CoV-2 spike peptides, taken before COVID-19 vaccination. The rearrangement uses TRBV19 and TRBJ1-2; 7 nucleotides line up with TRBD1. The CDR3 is CASSSTRQGYGYTF. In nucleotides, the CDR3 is TGTGCCAGTAGTTCCACCCGACAGGGCTATGGCTACACCTTC.